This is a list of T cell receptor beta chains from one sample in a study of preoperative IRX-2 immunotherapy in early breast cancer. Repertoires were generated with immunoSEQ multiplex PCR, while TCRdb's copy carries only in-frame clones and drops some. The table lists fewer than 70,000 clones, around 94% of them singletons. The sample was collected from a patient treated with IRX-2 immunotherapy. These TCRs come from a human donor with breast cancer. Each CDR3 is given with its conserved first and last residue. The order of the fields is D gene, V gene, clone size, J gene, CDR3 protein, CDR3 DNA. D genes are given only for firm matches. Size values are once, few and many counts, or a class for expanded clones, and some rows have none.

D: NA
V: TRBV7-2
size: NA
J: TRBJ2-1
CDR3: CASSFKPGGGQFF
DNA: TGTGCCAGCAGCTTCAAGCCGGGTGGTGGGCAGTTCTTC

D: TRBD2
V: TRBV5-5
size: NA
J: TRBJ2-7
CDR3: CASSLRRGSSYEQYF
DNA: TGTGCCAGCAGCTTGAGGCGGGGGAGCTCCTACGAGCAGTACTTC

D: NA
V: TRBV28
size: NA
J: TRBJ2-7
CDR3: CATRGRAGSYEQYF
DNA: TGTGCCACCCGCGGGCGGGCGGGGTCCTACGAGCAGTACTTC

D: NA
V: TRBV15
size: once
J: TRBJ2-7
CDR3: CATSRGSTYEQYF
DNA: TGTGCCACCAGCAGAGGGAGTACCTACGAGCAGTACTTC

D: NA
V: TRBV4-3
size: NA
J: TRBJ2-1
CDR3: CASSGQFNEQFF
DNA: TGCGCCAGCAGCGGACAGTTCAATGAGCAGTTCTTC

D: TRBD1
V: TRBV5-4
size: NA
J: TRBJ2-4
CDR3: CASSLGQGAAKNIQYF
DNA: TGTGCCAGCAGCTTGGGACAGGGGGCAGCCAAAAACATTCAGTACTTC

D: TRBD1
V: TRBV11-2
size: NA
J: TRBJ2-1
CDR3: CASSLALGTAYNEQFF
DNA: TGTGCCAGCAGCTTAGCCCTTGGGACAGCCTACAATGAGCAGTTCTTC

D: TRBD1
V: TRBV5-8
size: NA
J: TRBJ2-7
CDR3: CASSSDRGRFF
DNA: TGTGCCAGCAGCTCGGACAGGGGGCGTTTCTTC

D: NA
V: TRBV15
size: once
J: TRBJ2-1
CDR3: CATSEGFYNEQFF
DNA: TGTGCCACCAGCGAGGGTTTTTACAATGAGCAGTTCTTC

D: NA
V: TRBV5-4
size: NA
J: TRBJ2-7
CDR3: CASSLEGIFDSYEQYF
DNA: TGTGCCAGCAGCCTGGAAGGAATCTTTGACTCCTACGAGCAGTACTTC

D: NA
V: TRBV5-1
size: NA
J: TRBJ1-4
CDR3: CATPTHATNEKLFF
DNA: TGCGCCACCCCGACCCACGCAACTAATGAAAAACTGTTTTTT

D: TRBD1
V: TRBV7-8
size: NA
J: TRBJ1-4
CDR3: CASSNGQGKDEKLFF
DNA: TGTGCCAGCAGTAATGGACAGGGGAAGGATGAAAAACTGTTTTTT

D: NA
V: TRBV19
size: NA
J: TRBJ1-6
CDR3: CASTQWIGSPLHF
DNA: TGTGCCAGTACCCAGTGGATTGGTTCACCCCTCCACTTT

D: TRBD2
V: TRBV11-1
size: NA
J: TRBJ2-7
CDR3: CASSLSGRVEQYF
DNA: TGTGCCAGCAGCCTAAGCGGGAGGGTCGAGCAGTACTTC

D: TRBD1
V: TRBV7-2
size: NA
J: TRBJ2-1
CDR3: CASIQGAVYNEQFF
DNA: TGTGCCAGCATCCAGGGGGCGGTGTACAATGAGCAGTTCTTC

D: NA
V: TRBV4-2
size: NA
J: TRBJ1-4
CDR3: CASSQNGGVEEKLFF
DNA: TGTGCCAGCAGCCAGAATGGGGGGGTCGAGGAAAAACTGTTTTTT

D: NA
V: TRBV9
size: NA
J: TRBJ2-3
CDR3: CASSVDAASTDTQYF
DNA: TGTGCCAGCAGCGTAGACGCGGCTAGCACAGATACGCAGTATTTT

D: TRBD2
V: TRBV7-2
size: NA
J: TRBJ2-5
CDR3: CASSGGTSGQETQYF
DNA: TGTGCCAGCAGCGGGGGGACTAGCGGGCAAGAGACCCAGTACTTC

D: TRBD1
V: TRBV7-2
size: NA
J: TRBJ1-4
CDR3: CASSTGTVNEKLFF
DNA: TGTGCCAGCAGCACCGGGACAGTGAATGAAAAACTGTTTTTT

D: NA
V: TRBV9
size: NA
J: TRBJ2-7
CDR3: CASSVGLDYEQYF
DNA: TGTGCCAGCAGCGTTGGACTGGACTACGAGCAGTACTTC

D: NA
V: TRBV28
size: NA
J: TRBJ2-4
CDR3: CASSSRQTAKNIQYF
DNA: TGTGCCAGCAGTTCCCGACAGACAGCCAAAAACATTCAGTACTTC

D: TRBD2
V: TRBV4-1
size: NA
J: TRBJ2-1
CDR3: CASSTSGISGGNYNEQFF
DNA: TGCGCCAGCAGTACCTCTGGAATAAGCGGGGGAAACTACAATGAGCAGTTCTTC

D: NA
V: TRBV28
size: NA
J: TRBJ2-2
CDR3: CASSLSSPRTARAGELFF
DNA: TGTGCCAGCAGTTTAAGTTCGCCCAGGACAGCCAGAGCCGGGGAGCTGTTTTTT

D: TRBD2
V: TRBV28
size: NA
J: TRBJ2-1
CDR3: CAANGLAPYNEQFF
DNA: TGTGCCGCGAATGGACTAGCGCCCTACAATGAGCAGTTCTTC

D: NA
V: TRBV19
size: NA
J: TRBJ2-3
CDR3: CASSLDRTGLRTDTQYF
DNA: TGTGCCAGTTCCCTGGACCGTACAGGCCTACGCACAGATACGCAGTATTTT

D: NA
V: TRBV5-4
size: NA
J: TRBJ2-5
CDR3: CASSLATGREETQYF
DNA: TGTGCCAGCAGCTTGGCGACAGGGAGGGAAGAGACCCAGTACTTC

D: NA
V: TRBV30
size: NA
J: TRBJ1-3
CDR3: CAWSPYREPIYF
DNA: TGTGCCTGGAGTCCCTACAGGGAACCTATATATTTT

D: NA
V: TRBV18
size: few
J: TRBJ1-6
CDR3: CASSPGTYQNSPLHF
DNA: TGTGCCAGCTCACCGGGGACTTACCAGAATTCACCCCTCCACTTT

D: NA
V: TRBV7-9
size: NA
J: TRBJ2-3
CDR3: CASSVQDTQYF
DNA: TGTGCCAGCAGCGTACAGGATACGCAGTATTTT

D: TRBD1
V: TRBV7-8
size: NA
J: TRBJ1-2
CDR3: CASSSRGDRGGGYTF
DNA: TGTGCCAGCAGCTCTAGGGGGGACAGGGGAGGTGGCTACACCTTC

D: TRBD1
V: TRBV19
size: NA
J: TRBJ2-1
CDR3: CASSIGETGSDNEQFF
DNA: TGTGCCAGTAGTATCGGGGAGACAGGGTCTGACAATGAGCAGTTCTTC

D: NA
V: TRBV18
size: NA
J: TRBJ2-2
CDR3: CASSPRSSGNTGELFF
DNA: TGTGCCAGCTCACCAAGATCCTCGGGGAACACCGGGGAGCTGTTTTTT

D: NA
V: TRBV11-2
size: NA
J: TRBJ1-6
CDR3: CASSQLGDPPRVSLHF
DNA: TGTGCCAGCAGCCAACTCGGGGACCCACCTAGAGTATCACTCCACTTT

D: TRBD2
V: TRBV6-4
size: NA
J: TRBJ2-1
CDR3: CASSQSGGIYNEQFF
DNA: TGTGCCAGCAGTCAAAGCGGGGGGATCTACAATGAGCAGTTCTTC

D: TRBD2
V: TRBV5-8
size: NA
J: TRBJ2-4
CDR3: CASGLAGGPGDIQYF
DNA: TGTGCCAGCGGACTAGCGGGAGGGCCGGGGGACATTCAGTACTTC

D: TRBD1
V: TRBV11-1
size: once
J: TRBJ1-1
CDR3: CASLGQGGELWQAFF
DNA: TGTGCCAGTCTTGGACAGGGCGGCGAATTGTGGCAAGCTTTCTTT

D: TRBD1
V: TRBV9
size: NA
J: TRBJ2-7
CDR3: CASSAAGQGSYEQYF
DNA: TGTGCCAGCAGCGCGGCCGGACAGGGCTCCTACGAGCAGTACTTC

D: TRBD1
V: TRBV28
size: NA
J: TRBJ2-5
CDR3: CASSTWTGAQETQYF
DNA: TGTGCCAGCAGTACCTGGACAGGCGCTCAAGAGACCCAGTACTTC

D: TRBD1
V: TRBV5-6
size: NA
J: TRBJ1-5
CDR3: CASSHGTGIDQPQHF
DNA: TGTGCCAGCAGCCACGGGACAGGGATAGATCAGCCCCAGCATTTT

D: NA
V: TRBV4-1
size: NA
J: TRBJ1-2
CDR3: CASSQGTGGLYGYTF
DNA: TGCGCCAGCAGCCAGGGGACGGGAGGGCTCTATGGCTACACCTTC